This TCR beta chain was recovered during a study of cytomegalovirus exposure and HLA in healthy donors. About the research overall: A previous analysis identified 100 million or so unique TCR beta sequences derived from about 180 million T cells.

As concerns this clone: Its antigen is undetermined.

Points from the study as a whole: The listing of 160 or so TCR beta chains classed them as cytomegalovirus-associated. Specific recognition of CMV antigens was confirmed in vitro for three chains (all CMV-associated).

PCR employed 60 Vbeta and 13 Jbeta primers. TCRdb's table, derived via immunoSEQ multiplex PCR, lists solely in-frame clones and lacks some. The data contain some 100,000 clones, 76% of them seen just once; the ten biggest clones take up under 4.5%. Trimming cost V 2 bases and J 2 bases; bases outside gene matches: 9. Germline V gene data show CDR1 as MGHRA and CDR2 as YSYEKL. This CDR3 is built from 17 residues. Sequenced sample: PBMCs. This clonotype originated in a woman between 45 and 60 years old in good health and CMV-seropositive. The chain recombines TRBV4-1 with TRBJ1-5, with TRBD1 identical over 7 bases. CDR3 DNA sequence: TGCGCCAGCAGCCAACCCGTACAGGGGCGACGCAATCAGCCCCAGCATTTT. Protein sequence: CASSQPVQGRRNQPQHF.